What follows is one TCR beta chain and its context. Its specificity is not known. The CDR3 runs 14 residues. V shed 6 bases and J shed 1 base, with 13 bases lying between them. Looked up from germline, CDR1 is MNHEY and CDR2 is SVGAGI. Assay used: immunoSEQ multiplex PCR; TCRdb lists only in-frame clones, some missing. This sample has approximately 2.4 million clones, with 90% to 96% found just once. This sample stems from a study of shared clonotypes between healthy human individuals. Findings of the study overall: Sampling covered blood only; tissue repertoires likely differ. Though the depth was large, rarefaction showed that sorted-subset sequencing was incomplete. Estimated richness was generally greater in naive than memory subsets.

J is TRBJ2-7 and V is TRBV6-5, with a tentative D call TRBD2 (5 bases). Sequenced: naive CD4+ T cells sorted from blood. Subset given: CD45RA+ positively selected. This TCR came from a man younger than 35 in good health. This chain's CDR3 is CASSPGSGSYEQYF. DNA for the CDR3: TGTGCCAGCAGCCCCGGTTCGGGATCCTACGAGCAGTACTTC.